The 10 T cell receptor beta chains below were found in one sample sequenced in a study of blood T cells in healthy people across ages. The authors ran a second PCR of roughly 7 to 11 cycles using a sample-barcoded 5' primer and a J-beta primer mix. TCRdb re-called the 5' RACE reads with MiXCR, one entry per CDR3 protein. Here the sample spans some 1.4 million distinct CDR3 sequences, approximately 42% being singletons. The specimen was blood. These receptors were taken from a woman aged 18 to 35 in good health.

For this clonotype: Given a much more abundant clone one base away, this may be a read error. The gene calls are TRBV29-1 and TRBJ1-2; a possible D gene is TRBD1 (5 bases). Germline V gene sequence: CDR1 SQVTM, CDR2 ANQGSEA. CDR3 length equals 11 residues. The CDR3 sequence: CSGEEGYGYTF. Here the CDR3 DNA reads TGCAGCGGTGAAGAGGGGTATGGCTACACCTTC.

The chain recombines TRBV20-1 with TRBJ1-4, with 11 bases aligning to TRBD1. V shed 1 base, J shed 2 bases, and the junction held 9 bases outside the gene matches. CDR1 and CDR2 (germline): DFQATT, SNEGSKA (reference sequence). This CDR3 contains 18 residues. CDR3 bases: TGCAGTGCTAGAGGGCTTGGACAGGGGGCGCCGACTAATGAAAAACTGTTTTTT. Its protein is CSARGLGQGAPTNEKLFF.

The V call is TRBV10-3, the J call TRBJ2-3, with a possible D match to TRBD1 (5 bases). This CDR3 contains 13 residues. CDR1 ENHRY and CDR2 SYGVKD come from the germline V gene. The ends were cut back, 2 bases at V and 5 bases at J, with 8 bases in the middle. CDR3 protein: CAISEKGVDTQYF. CDR3 nucleotide sequence: TGTGCCATCAGTGAGAAAGGGGTAGATACGCAGTATTTT.

The chain couples TRBV29-1 to TRBJ2-7, with TRBD1 matching over 7 bases. V gave up 3 bases and J gave up 6 bases; unmatched junction bases: 8. The germline gives CDR1 SQVTM, CDR2 ANQGSEA. CDR3 length: 13 residues. CDR3 coding DNA: TGCAGCGTTGATGGTGACAGGGTAGGCGAGCAGTACTTC. Its protein is CSVDGDRVGEQYF.

This clonotype was counted at least ten times. The chain combines TRBV5-1 with TRBJ1-5; 8 positions agree with TRBD1. V dropped 4 bases and J dropped 5; count of bases not matched to a gene: 2. This CDR3 spans 13 amino acids. From germline, CDR1 is SGHRS and CDR2 YFSETQ. Written as DNA, the CDR3 is TGCGCCAGCAGCCCGACAGGGGATCAGCCCCAGCATTTT. Protein: CASSPTGDQPQHF.

The chain combines TRBV20-1 with TRBJ2-7; TRBD2 is a possible D gene (5 bases). CDR1 and CDR2 (germline): DFQATT, SNEGSKA (reference sequence). The CDR3 sequence is 13 residues long. The V end was cut by 1 base, the J end by 4 bases, with 11 bases between. The CDR3 bases are TGCAGTGCTAGAGCGCGGGCTGATTACGAGCAGTACTTC. Encoded protein: CSARARADYEQYF.

The J gene is TRBJ2-1, the V gene TRBV20-1; D gene uncertain. V was shortened by 2 bases and J by 0 bases, with 11 bases between the two germline ends. The CDR3 runs to 15 residues. The germline V gene has CDR1 DFQATT and CDR2 SNEGSKA (reference sequence). DNA for the CDR3: TGCAGTGCTAGACTACGCGGTAGCTCCTACAATGAGCAGTTCTTC. It codes for CSARLRGSSYNEQFF.

Notes on this clonotype: Germline and junction disagree at one end, which may indicate a read error. This sequence joins TRBV4-2 and TRBJ2-1; TRBD2 matches at 10 bases. The CDR3 is 17 amino acids. Per germline, CDR1 LGHNA and CDR2 YNFKEQ. CDR3 DNA sequence: TGTGCCAGCAGCCAATCTAGGGGGACTAGCGTGTACAATGAGCGGTTCTTC. Its translation: CASSQSRGTSVYNERFF.

This clonotype was seen more than once but under ten times. The CDR3: CSAPYHTGELFF. The CDR3 region has the DNA TGCAGTGCCCCATATCACACCGGGGAGCTGTTTTTT. The chain carries TRBV20-1 and TRBJ2-2; D uncertain. V was clipped by 6 bases and J by 3 bases, with 8 bases between them. This CDR3 has 12 residues. Germline V lookup: CDR1 DFQATT, CDR2 SNEGSKA (reference sequence).

In this sample, this clonotype turned up many times. The genes are TRBV7-6 and TRBJ2-1, with TRBD2 matching over 12 bases. In germline, CDR1 is SGHVS, CDR2 FNYEAQ. CDR3 length equals 17 residues. V shed 2 bases, J shed 7 bases, and the junction held 9 bases outside the gene matches. CDR3 nucleotides: TGTGCCAGCAGCTTACTAGCGGGGGGGCCTGTAGGAAATGAGCAGTTCTTC. Amino acids: CASSLLAGGPVGNEQFF.